This T cell receptor beta chain derives from a study of blood T cell repertoires in COVID-19. Study at large: The study drew acute and convalescent COVID-19 samples from the United States, Italy and Spain. Sample material is recorded as cDNA or gDNA derived from T cells, B-cell-depleted T cells, or PBMCs.

Original data processing: Reference gene primers were amplified, and this amplification served to estimate nucleated cell counts. Sequencing used immunoSEQ multiplex PCR; TCRdb keeps in-frame clones, though not all of them. V, J and clone size reflect that table, while D and trimming were determined from the DNA. The sample has about 51,000 clones; 75% to 95% are singletons. CDR1 SGDLS and CDR2 YYNGEE come from the germline V gene. V was clipped by 0 bases and J by 2 bases, with 12 bases between them. The CDR3 has 15 amino acids. Sequenced: peripheral blood. The origin of this receptor is a man aged 50-59 years with acute or convalescent COVID-19. V is TRBV9 and J is TRBJ2-7; perhaps TRBD2 as D (5 bases). CDR3 sequence reads: CASSVGRGRTYEQYF. The CDR3, as DNA: TGTGCCAGCAGCGTAGGTCGGGGAAGAACCTACGAGCAGTACTTC. Supplemented by reference TRBV9 and TRBJ2-7, the full variable domain reads DSGVTQTPKHLITATGQRVTLRCSPRSGDLSVYWYQQSLDQGLQFLIQYYNGEERAKGNILERFSAQQFPDLHSELNLSSLELGDSALYFCASSVGRGRTYEQYFGPGTRLTVT.